The text below deals with one T cell receptor (beta chain). The antigen is unknown. A read error may be the cause here, since a much bigger clone is one base away. Given the absence of the conserved phenylalanine or tryptophan at the CDR3 end, a read error is likely. TCR beta CDR3 sequences were amplified from RNA transcripts. Initially, a first-round RT-PCR of the TCR CDR3 employed the HTBI primer set. TCRdb re-analysed the multiplex PCR reads in MiXCR, keeping a single row per CDR3 protein. The sample holds 500,000 to 750,000 distinct CDR3 sequences, 46% seen once. This entry comes from a study of T cells in Graves' hyperthyroidism and ophthalmopathy. Among the patients, aged 18 to 65, hyperthyroidism was newly diagnosed and had lasted under 2 months. The study's findings and limits: Ophthalmopathy, as predicted by the model, came a median roughly 6.8 months after the prediction. Researchers found most expanded thyroid clonotypes above 0.001 in blood as well.

This CDR3 has 16 amino acids. Trimming cost V 0 bases and J 4 bases, with 15 bases left between them. Per the germline V gene, CDR1 is LGHNA and CDR2 is YSLEER. The sequencing sample was made of peripheral blood or thyroid tissue (not recorded which). The clonotype comes from a young woman with Graves' hyperthyroidism. The rearrangement links TRBV4-3 to TRBJ1-1; the D is unclear. In DNA form, the CDR3 reads TGCGCCAGCAGCCAAGATAGGAGGCAAATGAGCACTGAAGCTTTCCTT. It translates to CASSQDRRQMSTEAFL.